This T cell receptor beta chain was captured by sequencing in a study of blood T cells in healthy people across ages (dated by TCRdb to about 2015). About the study as a whole: Template switching captured roughly one uniquely barcoded TCR beta cDNA molecule per two T cells in model experiments. To track age-related changes in TCR beta repertoire diversity, the study relied on deep sequencing normalized with unique cDNA molecular identifiers. To avoid experimental bias, donors of different ages were randomly spread across the sequencing lanes. Two additional independent replicas of 1 million unique cDNA reads from the same blood draw were analyzed for two donors (one aged 18 to 30 and one aged 80 or older). The donors were divided into four age groups: young (average around 16 years), middle-aged (under 40), aged (approximately 62) and long-lived (about 84).

The library was made by 5' RACE. Sequencing was carried out with an Illumina HiSeq 2500. A second PCR of 7 to 11 cycles was run with a J-beta primer mix and a sample-barcoded 5' primer. A template-switch 5' adaptor carrying 12 random nucleotides introduced a unique molecular identifier onto each TCR beta cDNA molecule. At least 2.5 million CDR3-containing paired-end reads were obtained from each sample. First-strand cDNA was synthesized from all RNA with the Mint cDNA synthesis kit, primed by a TRBC-specific oligonucleotide. Following uracil-DNA glycosylase treatment, all cDNA underwent a first 18-cycle PCR with the universal primers M1SS and BC2_uni_R. As for the authors' bioinformatics: For normalization, 1 million high-quality reads were randomly selected from each sample, with every read carrying a distinct molecular identifier. Instead of being binned into consensus sequences, reads with shared molecular identifiers were discarded. MiTCR, run with a Q25 quality threshold and the strictest error-elimination algorithm, handled CDR3 identification, clonotype clustering and error correction. A nonparametric unseen species model using Euler transformation provided a lower-bound estimate of total TCR beta diversity. TCRdb passed the public sequencing reads through fastp at Q25 and MiXCR, retaining productive beta sequences. Rows with one shared CDR3 protein collapse into an entry with the most common genes and DNA. The V and J calls and clone size are TCRdb's, not the authors'. The sample contains about 380,000 distinct CDR3 sequences, roughly half of them found a single time. About 54% of the sample goes to the ten largest clones.

The CDR3 sequence holds 14 residues, the cysteine and phenylalanine included. Kept here is only the CDR3 DNA, which spans 42 bases and is read in frame from base 1. CDR1 and CDR2 are drawn from the germline V gene: SGHAT, FQNNGV. V sheds 6 bases and J sheds 4 bases, leaving 15 bases between their ends. As to this clonotype: Its antigen specificity is not known. Base qualities are not at hand, and no much larger clone is one base apart.

The approximately 41 donors, aged about 6 to 95 years, were systemically healthy Caucasian individuals from Russia. Ten milliliters of peripheral blood were drawn from each donor into EDTA-treated Vacutainer tubes. PBMCs were isolated by Ficoll-Paque density-gradient centrifugation, with at least 6 million obtained per sample. Total RNA, at least 6 micrograms per sample, was extracted from PBMCs with Trizol reagent. For every donor, an aliquot of PBMCs went through flow cytometry to measure the percentages of naive CD45RAhigh/CD27high T cells. Here is what the overall study found, with its caveats: Because the CMV infection status of the donors was unknown, age-related changes in expanded clonotypes may potentially have been confounded. Compared with the aged group, the long-lived group had more naive CD4+ T cells, fewer expanded clones and increased TCR diversity, a pattern suggesting age selection. Estimates of total diversity based on one million sequenced T cells were regarded as lower bounds and as underestimates. There was a strong correlation between observed TCR beta diversity and the percentage of naive T cells measured by flow cytometry. As age increased, observed TCR beta diversity per million T cells dropped in a roughly linear way, and a significant reduction was already evident by age 40. Since profiling was done on bulk unsorted PBMCs, naive and antigen-experienced compartments could not be conclusively compared.

The chain is made from TRBV11-2 and TRBJ1-2, with a weak D call of TRBD1 (5 bases match). This TCR came from a man between 60 and 75 years old in good health. The sequenced material came from blood. The sequence in DNA is TGTGCCAGCAGTGCCAGGGATGGGATCTATGGCTACACCTTC. Its translation is CASSARDGIYGYTF.